The 12 T cell receptor beta chains presented below share a single source sample, sequenced in a study of regulatory T cells in long-lasting Graves disease. HTBI primers from iRepertoire and Arm-PCR of CDR3 regions yielded the TCR beta libraries. TCRdb used MiXCR to reprocess the multiplex PCR reads, holding one entry per CDR3 protein. The data contain roughly 450,000 distinct CDR3 sequences, more than 20% of them seen just once; the ten biggest clones take up 7.8%. Time point specified: persistent/refractory GD, antithyroid drugs over 5 years with positive TRAb. PBMCs were the source of the RNA used for TCR sequencing. The material sequenced was peripheral blood mononuclear cells (PBMCs), taken when the disease was refractory, from a patient treated with antithyroid drugs. The receptor set was obtained from a female donor with Graves disease.

The chain joins TRBV11-2 to TRBJ1-1; 10 nucleotides line up with TRBD1. The CDR3 loop spans 20 amino acids. The J segment lost 10 bases and the V segment lost 2 bases, leaving 25 bases of the junction unmatched. The germline V gene has CDR1 SGHAT and CDR2 FQNNGV. The CDR3 DNA sequence: TGTGCCAGCAGCTTATTCCCTAAGGGGACAGGGGTATCGTTTCCCCCTGGAGCTTTCTTT. This gives the protein CASSLFPKGTGVSFPPGAFF.

This clonotype has just a few counts. The V gene is TRBV27, the J gene TRBJ2-5; D unclear. Germline values: CDR1 MNHEY, CDR2 SMNVEV (reference sequence). This CDR3 region has 15 residues. V was clipped by 4 bases and J by 6 bases, with 18 bases between them. The CDR3 DNA sequence: TGTGCCAGCAGTTCAAGGGCGGAGTCATTGAAGACCCAGTACTTC. Protein: CASSSRAESLKTQYF.

This clonotype was detected ten times or more. The chain joins TRBV3-1 to TRBJ2-5; TRBD2 might be the D (6 bases). The CDR3 consists of 18 residues. Germline CDR1 and CDR2: LGHDT and YNNKEL (reference sequence). With 0 bases removed from V and 3 bases from J, the gap between germline ends came to 20 bases. This CDR3 is CASSQDGALLTRKETQYF. The CDR3 DNA reads TGTGCCAGCAGCCAAGATGGCGCACTCTTGACTAGAAAAGAGACCCAGTACTTC.

In its sample, this clonotype was seen a few times. V usage is TRBV20-1 and J usage is TRBJ2-7; TRBD2 matches at 9 bases. This CDR3 spans 16 amino acids. With V trimmed by 5 bases and J by 1 base, 12 bases remained unmatched. Germline assignment: CDR1 DFQATT and CDR2 SNEGSKA (reference sequence). The CDR3 reads CSAFPRAGGFSYEQYF. CDR3 DNA sequence: TGCAGTGCTTTCCCCCGAGCGGGAGGCTTTTCCTACGAGCAGTACTTC.

This clonotype was seen more than once but under ten times. This chain joins TRBV27 and TRBJ2-2; D is perhaps TRBD1 (6 bases). Germline CDR1 reads MNHEY; CDR2 reads SMNVEV (reference sequence). V lost 5 bases to trimming and J lost 5 bases, with 15 bases between them. The CDR3 has 15 residues. The DNA of the CDR3 is TGTGCCAGCAGTCGGGGCAGGGGAAGAACCGGGGAGCTGTTTTTT. Protein sequence: CASSRGRGRTGELFF.

This clonotype was recorded a few times. V is TRBV6-1 and J is TRBJ1-1, with 7 bases that match TRBD1. Germline CDR1 reads MNHNS; CDR2 reads SASEGT. V shed 7 bases, J shed 4 bases, and the junction held 9 bases outside the gene matches. CDR3 size: 14 residues. The CDR3 spells CASTHRAGGTEAFF. Here the CDR3 DNA reads TGTGCCAGCACCCACCGGGCAGGGGGCACTGAAGCTTTCTTT.

This clonotype was picked up many times. The rearrangement joins TRBV28 to TRBJ2-2; possibly TRBD2 for D (6 bases). Germline V lookup: CDR1 MDHEN, CDR2 SYDVKM. The CDR3 totals 17 residues. V lost 3 bases and J lost 0, with 14 bases in between. CDR3 nucleotide sequence: TGTGCCAGCAGTTTTGGCCCGGGAGATACGAACACCGGGGAGCTGTTTTTT. Translating gives CASSFGPGDTNTGELFF.

This clonotype was observed at least ten times. The chain recombines TRBV7-2 with TRBJ1-2; D is ambiguous. The ends were cut back, 0 bases at V and 7 bases at J, with 12 bases in the middle. Germline lookup yields CDR1 SGHTA and CDR2 FQGNSA. The CDR3 is 14 residues long. CDR3 nucleotide sequence: TGTGCCAGCAGCTTAGCGTCGGCAGTCGGTGGCTACACCTTC. It is translated as CASSLASAVGGYTF.

In this sample, this clonotype turned up many times. This rearrangement joins TRBV5-1 to TRBJ2-2; no definite D call. Deletions cut 4 bases from V and 4 bases from J, with 17 bases between. The CDR3 runs to 16 residues. Germline lookup yields CDR1 SGHRS and CDR2 YFSETQ. The CDR3: CASSLKGLVSTGELFF. CDR3 coding DNA: TGCGCCAGCAGCCTGAAGGGCCTTGTAAGCACCGGGGAGCTGTTTTTT.

This clonotype was picked up a small number of times. This chain uses TRBV5-1 with TRBJ2-7; the D gene is possibly TRBD2 (5 bases). Looked up from germline, CDR1 is SGHRS and CDR2 is YFSETQ. V gave up 0 bases and J gave up 4 bases, with 11 bases separating them. The CDR3 is 14 amino acids. CDR3 residues: CASSLGPGIYEQYF. As DNA, the CDR3 is TGCGCCAGCAGCTTGGGTCCCGGGATATACGAGCAGTACTTC.

The table lists this clonotype with many counts. The rearrangement uses TRBV11-2 and TRBJ1-4; 8 nucleotides agree with TRBD1. Germline-derived CDR1 and CDR2 are SGHAT and FQNNGV. This CDR3 is 15 amino acids long. V trimming: 7 bases; J trimming: 3 bases; junction bases outside the gene matches: 7. The CDR3 loop reads CASTAWTGSNEKLFF. CDR3 nucleotides: TGTGCCAGCACCGCATGGACAGGGTCTAATGAAAAACTGTTTTTT.

This clonotype came up a few times. This chain links TRBV7-9 with TRBJ2-7, with 12 bases identical to TRBD2. The CDR3 runs to 15 residues. The V gene's germline CDR1 is SEHNR and CDR2 FQNEAQ (reference sequence). J was trimmed by 2 bases and V by 5 bases; bases with no gene match: 4. CDR3 in DNA: TGTGCCAGCAGCGATCTAGCGGGAGGGCCCTACGAGCAGTACTTC. Protein: CASSDLAGGPYEQYF.